The entry below gives a single TCR beta chain sequence along with its context. Its antigen is not known. Other DNA variants within this sample encode the same CDR3. Treatment noted: around 19 received Ad26.COV2.S at low or high dose, single or two shots; several received placebo; per-sample allocation not given. After the first vaccine or placebo injection, samples were drawn on day 63. The shot given was an Ad26 vector that makes Wuhan-strain SARS-CoV-2 spike. TCRdb keeps only in-frame clones here, not all; method: immunoSEQ multiplex PCR. There are over 400,000 clones in the sample; roughly 91% occur only once, and about 4.1% lies in the top ten. This sample is part of a study of Ad26.COV2.S vaccination and SARS-CoV-2 variants. On the study more broadly: Ad26.COV2.S arm of COV1001 included the donor. General study points: Placebo recipients trailed vaccine recipients in spike-specific TCR breadth.

The source material was peripheral blood, sampled in a trial of Ad26.COV2.S vaccine versus placebo. The clonotype comes from a person aged 18 to 59 who received the Ad26.COV2.S COVID-19 vaccine or a placebo.

The CDR3, as DNA: TGTGCCAGTAGTATCTCCCGAGGGGATAATCAGCCCCAGCATTTT. Residues: CASSISRGDNQPQHF. This chain joins TRBV19 and TRBJ1-5, with D possibly matching TRBD1 (5 bases). From germline, CDR1 is LNHDA and CDR2 SQIVND (reference sequence). The length of the CDR3 is 15 residues. Trimming removed 3 bases at V and 4 bases at J, with 13 bases between.